This T cell receptor (beta chain) was recovered during a study of blood T cell repertoires in COVID-19. This CDR3 comprises 13 residues. The germline gives CDR1 LNHDA, CDR2 SQIVND (reference sequence). V was clipped by 4 bases and J by 0 bases, with 6 bases between them. The protocol was immunoSEQ multiplex PCR, while the TCRdb copy is restricted to in-frame clones and leaves out a portion. The table has fewer than 250,000 clones, roughly 84% seen once. Sequencing input: peripheral blood. The source is a man aged 35 to 55 with acute or convalescent COVID-19. The V call is TRBV19, the J call TRBJ1-1; D is ambiguous. CDR3 nucleotide sequence: TGTGCCAGTAGTACAGCGGTGAACACTGAAGCTTTCTTT. Its protein is CASSTAVNTEAFF.